This T cell receptor beta chain stems from a study of blood T cell repertoires in COVID-19. The authors' processing: The authors estimated nucleated cell counts from reference gene primer amplification. Measured with immunoSEQ multiplex PCR; TCRdb has only the in-frame clones, and not every one. V, J and clone size reflect that table, while D and trimming were determined from the DNA. The profile shows more than 200,000 clones, around 84% of them singletons. This clone appeared once. Germline CDR1 and CDR2: DFQATT and SNEGSKA (reference sequence). V lost 3 bases, J lost 0 bases, and 9 bases lay in between. CDR3 size: 14 residues.

The chain carries TRBV20-1 and TRBJ2-1; D ambiguous. The TCR sequence derives from a man between 60 and 75 years old with acute or convalescent COVID-19. The specimen sequenced was peripheral blood. The CDR3 here is CSASGAGSYNEQFF. Written as DNA, the CDR3 is TGCAGTGCTAGTGGAGCTGGCTCCTACAATGAGCAGTTCTTC.